This T cell receptor beta chain is drawn from a study of T-cell reconstitution after alpha-beta-depleted transplantation in children. General study points: One year post-transplant, T-cell counts and diversity were largely derived from T cells produced anew. After transplant, high TCRbeta diversity at day 60 in some patients arose from surviving recipient T cells and thymic progenitors. About two months after transplant, alpha-beta T cells reportedly came from several hundred expanded graft clones.

This clonotype appeared many times. What it binds is not known. Unique molecular identifiers featured in how the TCRbeta library was prepared. Each CDR3 protein is one row after TCRdb ran MiXCR on the PCR reads. The data contain some 200,000 distinct CDR3 sequences, around 7% of them singletons. The receptor was derived from a boy younger than 10 with acute lymphoblastic leukemia, due to receive a stem cell transplant. The material sequenced was PBMCs, taken before TCRalphabeta/CD19-depleted stem cell transplant.

CDR3 bases: TGTGCCAGCAGTCACGCATCGTTCTACGAGCAGTACTTC. Protein product: CASSHASFYEQYF. The rearrangement joins TRBV6-2 or TRBV6-3 to TRBJ2-7; D is ambiguous. This CDR3 is 13 amino acids long. Trimming shortened V by 5 bases and J by 3 bases, and 11 bases separated the two germline ends. The germline V gene encodes CDR1 MNHEY and CDR2 SVGEGT.